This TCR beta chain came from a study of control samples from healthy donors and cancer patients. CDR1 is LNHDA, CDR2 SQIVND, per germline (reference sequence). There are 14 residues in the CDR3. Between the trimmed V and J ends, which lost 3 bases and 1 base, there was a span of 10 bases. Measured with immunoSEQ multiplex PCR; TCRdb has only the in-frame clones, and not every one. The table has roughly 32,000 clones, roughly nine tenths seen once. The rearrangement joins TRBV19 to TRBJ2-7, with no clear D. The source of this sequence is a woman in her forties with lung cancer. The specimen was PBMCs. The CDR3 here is CASSILGGSYEQYF. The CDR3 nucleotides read TGTGCCAGTAGTATTTTGGGCGGATCCTACGAGCAGTACTTC.